These 18 T cell receptor beta chains share one sample of origin, sequenced in a study of HIV-infected patients and healthy controls. TCRdb used MiXCR to reprocess the 5' RACE reads, holding one entry per CDR3 protein. The repertoire holds 50,000 to 80,000 distinct CDR3 sequences, approximately 21% seen once, with more than 1.3% in the top ten. The sample was CD4+ T cells from blood. Receptor source: a human donor in good health.

The chain employs TRBV4-3 and TRBJ1-3, with D uncertain. Germline V gene sequence: CDR1 LGHNA, CDR2 YSLEER. The CDR3 totals 15 residues. Trimming stripped 2 bases from V and 0 bases from J, with 8 bases between. CDR3 sequence reads: CASSQLGPSGNTIYF. CDR3 in DNA: TGCGCCAGCAGCCAACTAGGTCCCTCTGGAAACACCATATATTTT.

This clonotype came up many times. The chain employs TRBV24-1 and TRBJ2-1; D gene ambiguous. The CDR3 loop spans 12 amino acids. Germline V CDR1 and CDR2: KGHDR, SFDVKD. V was clipped by 2 bases and J by 5 bases, with 3 bases between them. The CDR3 nucleotides are TGTGCCACCAGTGATTCGGACAATGAGCAGTTCTTC. As protein: CATSDSDNEQFF.

The gene calls are TRBV11-2 and TRBJ2-3, with TRBD2 identical over 7 bases. The CDR3 is made up of 15 amino acids. V trimming: 0 bases; J trimming: 4 bases; junction bases outside the gene matches: 4. Germline V gives CDR1 SGHAT, CDR2 FQNNGV. This CDR3 is CASSLDGLAADTQYF. CDR3 nucleotide sequence: TGTGCCAGCAGCTTAGATGGGCTAGCGGCAGATACGCAGTATTTT.

This clonotype was observed a few times. The gene calls are TRBV7-8 and TRBJ2-3; the match to TRBD2 covers 15 bases. From germline, CDR1 is SGHVS and CDR2 FQNEAQ. This CDR3 is built from 16 residues. V trimming: 5 bases; J trimming: 4 bases; junction bases outside the gene matches: 4. CDR3 residues: CASSAGLAGGADTQYF. The CDR3, as DNA: TGTGCCAGCAGCGCCGGACTAGCGGGGGGGGCAGATACGCAGTATTTT.

This sequence joins TRBV5-1 and TRBJ1-2; D might be TRBD1 (6 bases). With 4 bases removed from V and 5 bases from J, the gap between germline ends came to 18 bases. Germline-derived CDR1 and CDR2 are SGHRS and YFSETQ. The CDR3 extends over 15 amino acids. As DNA, the CDR3 is TGCGCCAGCAGCACGGGACACCATTTGGGATATGGCTACACCTTC. Translating it yields CASSTGHHLGYGYTF.

The rearrangement joins TRBV18 to TRBJ2-1, with D perhaps matching TRBD2 (6 bases). The V end was cut by 4 bases, the J end by 6 bases, with 16 bases between. Germline assignment: CDR1 KGHSH and CDR2 LQKENI. The CDR3 has 15 residues. CDR3 protein: CASSLGLQRGNEQFF. CDR3 nucleotide sequence: TGTGCCAGCTCACTGGGACTCCAAAGGGGCAATGAGCAGTTCTTC.

At least ten counts were recorded for this clonotype. The DNA of the CDR3 is TGCAGTGCTAGAGGGCGGCAGGCAGACACTGAAGCTTTCTTT. Translated, it gives CSARGRQADTEAFF. The chain carries TRBV20-1 and TRBJ1-1; no clear D gene. The length of the CDR3 is 14 residues. The germline V gene encodes CDR1 DFQATT and CDR2 SNEGSKA (reference sequence). Trimming shortened V by 1 base and J by 3 bases, and 12 bases separated the two germline ends.

This clonotype was recorded at least ten times. The gene calls are TRBV12-3 or TRBV12-4 and TRBJ1-1; the match to TRBD1 covers 9 bases. There are 13 residues in the CDR3. The J segment lost 1 base and the V segment lost 8 bases, leaving 2 bases of the junction unmatched. CDR3 nucleotide sequence: TGTGCCAGCGTGGGACAGGGGAACACTGAAGCTTTCTTT. Its protein product is CASVGQGNTEAFF.

This clonotype was detected many times. The CDR3 region is CASSHGVQETQYF. CDR3 nucleotide sequence: TGCGCCAGCAGCCATGGGGTCCAAGAGACCCAGTACTTC. The chain carries TRBV4-1 and TRBJ2-5; no clear D gene. Germline V lookup: CDR1 MGHRA, CDR2 YSYEKL. The CDR3 covers 13 residues. The germline V and J ends were trimmed by 3 bases and 1 base, with 6 bases remaining between them.

In this sample, this clonotype turned up many times. CDR3 sequence reads: CSVAPGLASYEQYF. The CDR3 DNA reads TGCAGCGTTGCCCCGGGACTAGCCTCCTACGAGCAGTACTTC. The chain recombines TRBV29-1 with TRBJ2-7; 9 bases map to TRBD2. The CDR3 is made up of 14 amino acids. Germline CDR1 is SQVTM and CDR2 is ANQGSEA. J was trimmed by 0 bases and V by 4 bases; bases with no gene match: 4.

In nucleotides, the CDR3 is TGCAGTGCTATCGTTCCGGGGCGGGAGGGCCCCACAGATACGCAGTATTTT. The encoded protein is CSAIVPGREGPTDTQYF. This chain uses TRBV20-1 with TRBJ2-3, with TRBD2 matching 9 bases. CDR1 and CDR2 (germline): DFQATT, SNEGSKA (reference sequence). V lost 4 bases to trimming and J lost 2 bases; unmatched junction nucleotides: 13. The CDR3 is 17 amino acids.

The chain employs TRBV9 and TRBJ1-2; TRBD1 might be the D (6 bases). This CDR3 has 17 amino acids. The V and J ends lost 0 bases and 3 bases respectively, with 18 bases between them. The germline V gene encodes CDR1 SGDLS and CDR2 YYNGEE. CDR3 DNA sequence: TGTGCCAGCAGCGTAGGAGGGGGGGCCGGGGGCGACTATGGCTACACCTTC. It codes for CASSVGGGAGGDYGYTF.

The sample holds a few counts of this clonotype. CDR3 bases: TGTGCCAGCAGCTCCCGGACTAGCGGGAGGTCCGATACGCAGTATTTT. It is translated as CASSSRTSGRSDTQYF. This chain connects TRBV9 to TRBJ2-3; 14 bases are a match to TRBD2. CDR1 is SGDLS, CDR2 YYNGEE, per germline. The V gene end was trimmed by 4 bases and the J gene end by 6 bases; junction bases not matched to a gene: 7. CDR3 length equals 16 residues.

This clonotype came up a few times. V usage is TRBV5-1 and J usage is TRBJ1-2; D remains unclear. Between the trimmed V and J ends, which lost 0 bases and 4 bases, there was a span of 13 bases. The germline gives CDR1 SGHRS, CDR2 YFSETQ. CDR3 length: 15 residues. The CDR3 loop is CASSLAGGQLYGYTF. CDR3 coding DNA: TGCGCCAGCAGCTTGGCCGGAGGCCAACTCTATGGCTACACCTTC.

In its sample, this clonotype was seen a few times. The rearrangement uses TRBV18 and TRBJ2-5; the match to TRBD1 covers 9 bases. From germline, CDR1 is KGHSH and CDR2 LQKENI. This CDR3 spans 13 amino acids. Trimming took 4 bases from V and 7 from J; bases not matched to a gene: 4. CDR3 nucleotide sequence: TGTGCCAGCTCACTGACAGGGGGATGGACCCAGTACTTC. Amino acids: CASSLTGGWTQYF.

Judged by abundance, this clonotype is medium-sized (0.01 to 0.1%). This chain uses TRBV29-1 with TRBJ2-5; D uncertain. Germline V gene data show CDR1 as SQVTM and CDR2 as ANQGSEA. There are 13 residues in the CDR3. CDR3 sequence reads: CTAAHGPRETQYF. CDR3 coding DNA: TGCACCGCTGCGCATGGCCCCAGGGAGACCCAGTACTTC. Full variable domain (missing parts from reference TRBV29-1 and TRBJ2-5): SAVISQKPSRDICQRGTSLTIQCQVDSQVTMMFWYRQQPGQSLTLIATANQGSEATYESGFVIDKFPISRPNLTFSTLTVSNMSPEDSSIYLCTAAHGPRETQYFGPGTRLLVL.

In this sample, this clonotype turned up a few times. This chain joins TRBV6-5 and TRBJ1-1, with D possibly matching TRBD1 (5 bases). Trimming stripped 5 bases from V and 5 bases from J, with 9 bases between. Per germline, CDR1 MNHEY and CDR2 SVGAGI. The CDR3 consists of 12 residues. The CDR3, as DNA: TGTGCCAGCAGTCCCTGGGGGACTGAAGCTTTCTTT. Translated: CASSPWGTEAFF.

There are many counts of this clonotype. The V call is TRBV25-1, the J call TRBJ1-1; a weak D match, TRBD1 (5 bases). CDR1 MGHDK and CDR2 SYGVNS come from the germline V gene. The CDR3 contains 15 residues. V was shortened by 4 bases and J by 3 bases, with 15 bases between the two germline ends. CDR3 region: CASSVLGLGDTEAFF. CDR3 DNA: TGTGCCAGCAGTGTCCTCGGGCTAGGGGACACTGAAGCTTTCTTT.